The 25 T cell receptor beta chains reported below all come from one sample, sequenced in a study of T cell repertoires in cytomegalovirus infection. TCRdb processed the reads anew with MiXCR; each CDR3 protein has one entry. The profile shows a few hundred thousand distinct CDR3 sequences, under 20% of them singletons. Sequenced input: PBMCs. The origin of the receptors is a human donor in good health (CMV status not recorded). Some clones in this sample may be carry-over from other donors' samples.

The chain links TRBV6-2 or TRBV6-3 to TRBJ2-7, with D possibly matching TRBD2 (6 bases). V lost 0 bases to trimming and J lost 2 bases, with 11 bases between them. The CDR3 sequence is 15 residues long. In germline, CDR1 is MNHEY, CDR2 SVGEGT. The CDR3 coding sequence is TGTGCCAGCAGTTACTCCCAGGGACTTACCTACGAGCAGTACTTC. Encoded protein: CASSYSQGLTYEQYF.

This clonotype showed up just once. The chain combines TRBV5-1 with TRBJ2-3; a possible D gene is TRBD2 (6 bases). Germline-derived CDR1 and CDR2 are SGHRS and YFSETQ. The CDR3 is 14 amino acids. V lost 6 bases, J lost 5 bases, and 16 bases lay in between. The CDR3 here is CASTFRGGVDTQYF. The CDR3 region has the DNA TGCGCCAGCACCTTTCGGGGCGGGGTAGATACGCAGTATTTT. Drawing the rest from reference TRBV5-1 and TRBJ2-3, the complete variable domain is KAGVTQTPRYLIKTRGQQVTLSCSPISGHRSVSWYQQTPGQGLQFLFEYFSETQRNKGNFPGRFSGRQFSNSRSEMNVSTLELGDSALYLCASTFRGGVDTQYFGPGTRLTVL.

In its sample, this clonotype was seen many times. The chain uses TRBV7-2 and TRBJ1-6; 10 nucleotides agree with TRBD1. The CDR3 is 16 amino acids. Germline V lookup: CDR1 SGHTA, CDR2 FQGNSA. V lost 5 bases, J lost 7 bases, and 8 bases stayed unmatched. CDR3 bases: TGTGCCAGCAGCCCGGGACAGGGGTCGTGGAATTCACCCCTCCACTTT. Protein: CASSPGQGSWNSPLHF.

This clonotype showed up many times. The V and J genes are TRBV7-2 and TRBJ1-1; 8 nucleotides agree with TRBD1. The CDR3 length is 14 residues. From germline, CDR1 is SGHTA and CDR2 FQGNSA. V was pared by 2 bases and J by 7 bases, with 6 bases of the junction left unmatched. CDR3 coding DNA: TGTGCCAGCAGCTTACCAGGGGGCTATGGTGAAGCTTTCTTT. Its translation: CASSLPGGYGEAFF.

This clonotype was detected a few times. The chain couples TRBV7-3 to TRBJ2-3, with 9 bases identical to TRBD2. There are 18 residues in the CDR3. The germline gives CDR1 SGHTA, CDR2 FQGTGA. V lost 4 bases to trimming and J lost 2 bases; unmatched junction nucleotides: 13. CDR3 region: CASSSSGSGGYLTDTQYF. Written as DNA, the CDR3 is TGTGCCAGCAGCTCTTCTGGTAGCGGGGGTTACCTCACAGATACGCAGTATTTT.

This chain uses TRBV6-2 or TRBV6-3 with TRBJ2-7; D uncertain. CDR1 is MNHEY, CDR2 SVGEGT, per germline. CDR3 length equals 13 residues. The V end was cut by 4 bases, the J end by 0 bases, with 7 bases between. DNA of the CDR3: TGTGCCAGCAGTTCTCTTGACTCCTACGAGCAGTACTTC. Amino acids: CASSSLDSYEQYF.

This clonotype was picked up a small number of times. V is TRBV20-1 and J is TRBJ2-3; 8 positions agree with TRBD1. The junction had 8 bases not matched to a gene; V was cut back by 0 bases and J by 3 bases. In germline, CDR1 is DFQATT, CDR2 SNEGSKA (reference sequence). The CDR3 has 16 residues. In DNA, the CDR3 is TGCAGTGCTAGAGATTTCGGACAGGGAAGGACAGATACGCAGTATTTT. Translation gives CSARDFGQGRTDTQYF.

The chain links TRBV10-3 to TRBJ2-4; maybe TRBD2 (6 bases). V was trimmed by 0 bases and J by 0 bases, leaving 12 bases between them. This CDR3 is built from 17 residues. Germline V lookup: CDR1 ENHRY, CDR2 SYGVKD. The CDR3 nucleotides are TGTGCCATCAGTGAGTCGACGGGCGGGGCAGCCAAAAACATTCAGTACTTC. This codes for CAISESTGGAAKNIQYF.

The sample holds many counts of this clonotype. The chain carries TRBV10-3 and TRBJ2-7, with D perhaps TRBD2 (5 bases). Trimming shortened V by 0 bases and J by 1 base, and 13 bases separated the two germline ends. The V gene's germline CDR1 is ENHRY and CDR2 SYGVKD. This CDR3 is built from 16 residues. CDR3 sequence reads: CAISESINTGSYEQYF. The CDR3 DNA sequence: TGTGCCATCAGTGAGTCTATCAACACGGGGTCCTACGAGCAGTACTTC.

The chain joins TRBV20-1 to TRBJ2-1; no definite D call. This CDR3 has 14 amino acids. Trimming left V 6 bases short and J 9 bases short, with 21 bases between. Per germline, CDR1 DFQATT and CDR2 SNEGSKA (reference sequence). As DNA, the CDR3 is TGCAGTGCCTTGGCCGGGTTTCCCCGGAGTGAGCAGTTCTTC. Protein product: CSALAGFPRSEQFF.

The chain is built from TRBV28 and TRBJ1-5; no firm D call. CDR1 is MDHEN and CDR2 is SYDVKM in the germline V gene. V lost 8 bases and J lost 5, with 16 bases in between. This CDR3 is 14 amino acids long. The CDR3 DNA sequence: TGTGCCAGCCTCCCGATAGGGTCGCATCAGCCCCAGCATTTT. Its protein product is CASLPIGSHQPQHF.

The rearrangement uses TRBV20-1 and TRBJ1-3, with 7 bases identical to TRBD1. This CDR3 contains 15 residues. Looked up from germline, CDR1 is DFQATT and CDR2 is SNEGSKA (reference sequence). V shed 7 bases and J 4 bases; nucleotides not matched to a gene: 13. CDR3 sequence (DNA): TGCAGTGGTTACCCCGGGACAGAAAACGGAAACACCATATATTTT. Translated: CSGYPGTENGNTIYF.

This clonotype was counted at least ten times. The chain combines TRBV7-2 with TRBJ2-5, with 10 nucleotides matching TRBD2. CDR3 size: 15 residues. V shed 3 bases, J shed 4 bases, and the junction held 5 bases outside the gene matches. The V gene's germline CDR1 is SGHTA and CDR2 FQGNSA. CDR3 nucleotides: TGTGCCAGCAGCTTCACTAGCGGGGCCGGAGAGACCCAGTACTTC. It encodes CASSFTSGAGETQYF.

The V and J genes are TRBV19 and TRBJ2-1; a possible D gene is TRBD2 (6 bases). The CDR3 extends over 17 amino acids. V dropped 0 bases and J dropped 1 base, with 13 bases sitting between them. CDR1 and CDR2 (germline): LNHDA, SQIVND (reference sequence). CDR3 amino acids: CASSIDFSSASYNEQFF. In DNA, the CDR3 is TGTGCCAGTAGTATAGATTTTTCTAGCGCGTCCTACAATGAGCAGTTCTTC.

This clonotype was observed at least ten times. J is TRBJ2-5 and V is TRBV11-2; D unclear. V lost 2 bases to trimming and J lost 3 bases, with 4 bases between them. The germline V gene has CDR1 SGHAT and CDR2 FQNNGV. The CDR3 is 12 residues long. CDR3: CASSLQEETQYF. As DNA, the CDR3 is TGTGCCAGCAGCTTACAAGAAGAGACCCAGTACTTC.

This clonotype was counted many times. This chain links TRBV12-3 or TRBV12-4 with TRBJ1-2; 10 nucleotides match TRBD1. With V trimmed by 4 bases and J by 5 bases, 4 bases remained unmatched. This CDR3 comprises 14 residues. The DNA of the CDR3 is TGTGCCAGCAGTTCCCCGGGACAGGGGTATGGCTACACCTTC. As protein: CASSSPGQGYGYTF.

In its sample, this clonotype was seen many times. The chain is built from TRBV12-3 or TRBV12-4 and TRBJ1-5; D is ambiguous. This CDR3 is 13 amino acids long. Trimming pared 5 bases from V and 3 bases from J, leaving 8 bases between. The CDR3 bases are TGTGCCAGCAGTGGCTTGATCAATCAGCCCCAGCATTTT. Protein: CASSGLINQPQHF.

The chain is built from TRBV2 and TRBJ2-1; possibly TRBD1 for D (6 bases). V was clipped by 4 bases and J by 6 bases, with 19 bases between them. Germline CDR1 and CDR2: SNHLY and FYNNEI. CDR3 size: 16 residues. CDR3 loop: CASSVAWTEYFNEQFF. As DNA, the CDR3 is TGTGCCAGCAGTGTTGCCTGGACAGAGTATTTCAATGAGCAGTTCTTC.

This chain links TRBV7-2 with TRBJ2-7; 8 bases line up with TRBD1. The trim removed 5 bases at V and 1 base at J, leaving 7 bases unmatched. Germline V gene lookup returns CDR1 SGHTA and CDR2 FQGNSA. This CDR3 is 15 amino acids long. Written as DNA, the CDR3 is TGTGCCAGCAGCGTCCGACAGGGGCCTTCCTACGAGCAGTACTTC. Its translation: CASSVRQGPSYEQYF. Complete variable domain (other parts from reference TRBV7-2 and TRBJ2-7): GAGVSQSPSNKVTEKGKDVELRCDPISGHTALYWYRQSLGQGLEFLIYFQGNSAPDKSGLPSDRFSAERTGGSVSTLTIQRTQQEDSAVYLCASSVRQGPSYEQYFGPGTRLTVT.

This clonotype has ten or more counts. The chain joins TRBV7-2 to TRBJ2-7; possible D gene TRBD1, 6 bases. The V gene lost 4 bases and the J gene lost 6 bases, with 13 bases spanning the gap. Germline values: CDR1 SGHTA, CDR2 FQGNSA. The CDR3 covers 13 residues. The CDR3 sequence: CASSSTGRGEQYF. For the CDR3, the DNA is TGTGCCAGCAGCTCCACAGGGCGCGGCGAGCAGTACTTC.

Comment on this clonotype: This clone may be a read error of a much larger clone one base away. This chain joins TRBV6-2 or TRBV6-3 and TRBJ1-1; 7 bases map to TRBD1. CDR1 and CDR2 from the germline V gene are MNHEY and SVGEGT. CDR3 length: 20 amino acids. The J segment lost 0 bases and the V segment lost 0 bases, leaving 16 bases of the junction unmatched. The CDR3 bases are TGTGCCAGCAGTTACTCGTATGTGGGACAGAACTCACACATGAACACTGAAGCTTTCTTT. The encoded protein is CASSYSYVGQNSHMNTEAFF.

This clonotype was found a few times. The gene calls are TRBV4-1 and TRBJ2-1; 8 nucleotides match TRBD2. The CDR3 has 17 residues. Trimming took 1 base from V and 5 from J; bases not matched to a gene: 10. Germline lookup yields CDR1 MGHRA and CDR2 YSYEKL. The CDR3 region has the DNA TGCGCCAGCAGCCAAGCGGGGGGGGGACTTGTTGACAATGAGCAGTTCTTC. Translated: CASSQAGGGLVDNEQFF.

The rearrangement links TRBV20-1 to TRBJ2-3, with 10 bases aligning to TRBD1. With V trimmed by 6 bases and J by 1 base, 7 bases remained unmatched. This CDR3 has 15 residues. Germline V lookup: CDR1 DFQATT, CDR2 SNEGSKA (reference sequence). As DNA, the CDR3 is TGCAGTGCCAGCCAGACAGGGGGCCGCACAGATACGCAGTATTTT. Translated, it gives CSASQTGGRTDTQYF.

This clonotype was counted between two and nine times. The chain has TRBV4-2 and TRBJ1-2; D unclear. V lost 4 bases and J 4 bases, leaving 13 bases between the germline ends. The length of the CDR3 is 14 residues. CDR1 and CDR2 from the germline V gene are LGHNA and YNFKEQ. CDR3 in amino acids: CASSRATEIYGYTF. As DNA, the CDR3 is TGTGCCAGCAGCCGGGCTACAGAAATCTATGGCTACACCTTC.

This clonotype was counted a few times. The chain is built from TRBV20-1 and TRBJ1-4; a weak D match, TRBD1 (6 bases). Germline V lookup: CDR1 DFQATT, CDR2 SNEGSKA (reference sequence). Trimming cost V 6 bases and J 4 bases, with 12 bases left between them. The CDR3 contains 13 residues. CDR3 sequence (DNA): TGCAGTGCCCTCAAACAGGGTAATGAAAAACTGTTTTTT. The encoded protein is CSALKQGNEKLFF.